These 8 T cell receptor beta chains originate from one sample sequenced in a study of OX40 agonist ivuxolimab in advanced cancers. Data came from immunoSEQ multiplex PCR; TCRdb stores just in-frame clones and leaves some out. The data contain tens of thousands of clones, roughly nine tenths of them seen just once; the ten biggest clones take up roughly 1%. The specimen was CD4+ or CD8+ T cells sorted from blood, collected in a trial of the OX40 agonist ivuxolimab. These receptor sequences come from an adult with an advanced solid tumor such as melanoma, head and neck, liver or kidney cancer.

On this clone itself: Other DNA sequences of this sample code for an identical CDR3. J is TRBJ1-1 and V is TRBV5-1; a possible D gene is TRBD1 (5 bases). This CDR3 is 15 amino acids long. V dropped 0 bases and J dropped 0 bases, with 9 bases sitting between them. Germline V lookup: CDR1 SGHRS, CDR2 YFSETQ. The CDR3 DNA sequence: TGCGCCAGCAGCTTGGGTCAGGGCTTGAACACTGAAGCTTTCTTT. Its translation is CASSLGQGLNTEAFF.

This clone has more than one count but fewer than ten. The CDR3 DNA follows: TGCGCCAGCAGTGCGGGCCTTGCGCGGGGCTACACCTTC. It specifies CASSAGLARGYTF. The genes are TRBV10-1 and TRBJ1-2; the D is unclear. This CDR3 contains 13 residues. V lost 4 bases, J lost 8 bases, and 14 bases lay in between. Germline V gene data show CDR1 as WNHNN and CDR2 as SYGVQD (reference sequence).

The chain joins TRBV6-5 to TRBJ2-7, with TRBD1 matching 8 bases. Germline CDR1 MNHEY, CDR2 SVGAGI. The CDR3 has 15 amino acids. V dropped 0 bases and J dropped 2; count of bases not matched to a gene: 3. CDR3 region: CASSYSGQGTYEQYF. The DNA for the CDR3 is TGTGCCAGCAGTTACTCAGGACAGGGAACCTACGAGCAGTACTTC.

V and J are TRBV6-6 and TRBJ1-1; D unclear. V lost 0 bases and J 1 base, leaving 9 bases between the germline ends. The germline CDR1 and CDR2 sequences are MNHNY and SVGAGI (reference sequence). The length of the CDR3 is 15 residues. Here the CDR3 DNA reads TGTGCCAGCAGTTACTCGACGGCGGGGAACACTGAAGCTTTCTTT. This translates into CASSYSTAGNTEAFF.

This clone occurred a few times. The chain employs TRBV30 and TRBJ1-5, with 9 bases aligning to TRBD1. Germline CDR1 reads GTSNPN; CDR2 reads SVGIG (reference sequence). CDR3 length equals 13 residues. Trimming at V came to 5 bases and at J to 7 bases, leaving 6 bases not matched to a gene. DNA of the CDR3: TGTGCCTGGGGGGGACAGGGTCAACAGCCCCAGCATTTT. Amino acids: CAWGGQGQQPQHF.

For the CDR3, the DNA is TGCGCCAGCAGGGTGGCCTTCCTGGCAGATACGCAGTATTTT. Protein: CASRVAFLADTQYF. The chain links TRBV5-1 to TRBJ2-3; D is unresolved. From germline, CDR1 is SGHRS and CDR2 YFSETQ. The CDR3 loop spans 14 amino acids. V was cut by 5 bases and J by 4 bases, with 14 bases left in between.

The chain carries TRBV6-5 and TRBJ1-2, with TRBD1 matching over 7 bases. Germline lookup yields CDR1 MNHEY and CDR2 SVGAGI. There are 16 residues in the CDR3. J gave up 2 bases and V 0 bases, and 6 bases lay outside the gene matches. The CDR3 DNA sequence: TGTGCCAGCAGTTACTCTAGCGGGACAGCGAACTATGGCTACACCTTC. Its translation is CASSYSSGTANYGYTF.

J is TRBJ2-3 and V is TRBV6-1, with 7 bases fitting TRBD1. CDR1 MNHNS and CDR2 SASEGT come from the germline V gene. With V trimmed by 11 bases and J by 0 bases, 8 bases remained unmatched. The CDR3 is 14 amino acids. CDR3 DNA sequence: TGTGCCGGGGACAGACAGGGTAGCACAGATACGCAGTATTTT. Translated: CAGDRQGSTDTQYF.